The 31 T cell receptor beta chains below come from one sample, sequenced in a study of Ad26.COV2.S vaccination and SARS-CoV-2 variants. Treatment meaning: some 20 received Ad26.COV2.S at low or high dose, single or two shots; several received placebo; per-sample allocation not given. Vaccine and placebo recipients were sampled on day 63 after the first injection. Clones were sequenced by immunoSEQ multiplex PCR, and TCRdb holds only the in-frame ones, with some missing. The sample contains 300,000 to 400,000 clones, approximately 84% of which appear only once. This sample comprised peripheral blood, obtained in a trial of Ad26.COV2.S vaccine versus placebo. The receptors originated from a person aged 18-65 years who received the Ad26.COV2.S COVID-19 vaccine or a placebo.

The CDR3 DNA reads as TGTGCCAGTAGTATGGATACAGAGACCGAGCAGTACTTC. Protein: CASSMDTETEQYF. The gene calls are TRBV19 and TRBJ2-7; D gene uncertain. The CDR3 contains 13 residues. Germline V gene lookup returns CDR1 LNHDA and CDR2 SQIVND (reference sequence). Trimming stripped 3 bases from V and 6 bases from J, with 12 bases between.

This clone showed up just once. The CDR3 bases are TGCGCCAGCAGGATCGGGCAGACGCCCCGGGAGACCCAGTACTTC. Translating it yields CASRIGQTPRETQYF. The chain couples TRBV5-1 to TRBJ2-5, with D uncertain. This CDR3 has 15 residues. Germline V gene lookup returns CDR1 SGHRS and CDR2 YFSETQ. Trimming removed 5 bases from V and 5 bases from J, with 19 bases in between.

This clone is a singleton in its sample. This chain connects TRBV20-1 to TRBJ2-1, with a tentative D call TRBD2 (6 bases). Germline V gene lookup returns CDR1 DFQATT and CDR2 SNEGSKA (reference sequence). CDR3 length equals 14 residues. With 3 bases removed from V and 4 bases from J, the gap between germline ends came to 13 bases. The CDR3 DNA is TGCAGTGCTAGTCTGGGACTCCTATACAATGAGCAGTTCTTC. Protein sequence: CSASLGLLYNEQFF.

This sequence joins TRBV5-1 and TRBJ2-5, with 13 bases matching TRBD2. This CDR3 comprises 16 residues. Germline CDR1 is SGHRS and CDR2 is YFSETQ. The V and J ends lost 4 bases and 1 base, in that order; junction bases with no gene match: 4. The chain's CDR3 is CASSVTSGGAQETQYF. DNA of the CDR3: TGCGCCAGCAGCGTCACTAGCGGGGGGGCCCAAGAGACCCAGTACTTC.

The chain is built from TRBV27 and TRBJ2-7; TRBD2 aligns across 7 bases. CDR3 length equals 15 residues. With 5 bases clipped from V and 2 bases from J, the junction kept 9 bases outside the gene matches. Germline V gives CDR1 MNHEY, CDR2 SMNVEV (reference sequence). Here the CDR3 DNA reads TGTGCCAGCAGTGGGCGTAGCGGGTCTCCCTACGAGCAGTACTTC. The encoded protein is CASSGRSGSPYEQYF.

The rearrangement links TRBV11-2 to TRBJ2-7; D gene unclear. The length of the CDR3 is 14 residues. The germline V and J ends were trimmed by 5 bases and 6 bases, with 17 bases remaining between them. Germline lookup yields CDR1 SGHAT and CDR2 FQNNGV. The CDR3 sequence: CASSPPIQGPEQYF. The CDR3, as DNA: TGTGCCAGCAGCCCCCCCATTCAAGGGCCCGAGCAGTACTTC.

This clone was seen only a few times. The chain has TRBV5-4 and TRBJ1-3, with 10 bases identical to TRBD1. With V trimmed by 3 bases and J by 1 base, 7 bases remained unmatched. Germline V gives CDR1 SGHNT, CDR2 YYREEE (reference sequence). This CDR3 region has 17 residues. CDR3: CASSSRGTGESGNTIYF. In DNA, the CDR3 is TGTGCCAGCAGCTCGCGAGGGACAGGGGAGTCTGGAAACACCATATATTTT.

This clone has just one count. The rearrangement links TRBV19 to TRBJ2-1, with TRBD2 identical over 8 bases. From germline, CDR1 is LNHDA and CDR2 SQIVND (reference sequence). CDR3 length equals 13 residues. V dropped 11 bases and J dropped 2; count of bases not matched to a gene: 5. The CDR3 spells CAHGGAAYNEQFF. The CDR3 DNA reads TGTGCCCACGGGGGGGCGGCCTACAATGAGCAGTTCTTC.

The chain recombines TRBV19 with TRBJ2-2, with unresolved D. This CDR3 has 15 amino acids. V lost 3 bases and J lost 1, with 9 bases in between. Germline values: CDR1 LNHDA, CDR2 SQIVND (reference sequence). This CDR3 is CASSISTGNTGELFF. The CDR3, as DNA: TGTGCCAGTAGTATTTCCACGGGGAACACCGGGGAGCTGTTTTTT.

The genes are TRBV2 and TRBJ2-7, with D possibly matching TRBD2 (6 bases). The CDR3 is made up of 12 amino acids. Trimming removed 8 bases from V and 0 bases from J, with 8 bases in between. In germline, CDR1 is SNHLY, CDR2 FYNNEI. DNA of the CDR3: TGTGCCAGCGGGGGGAACTCCTACGAGCAGTACTTC. This gives the protein CASGGNSYEQYF.

The genes are TRBV6-6 and TRBJ2-7; 10 bases are shared with TRBD2. The ends lost 2 bases at V and 3 bases at J; junction bases unmatched: 7. The CDR3 covers 16 residues. CDR1 is MNHNY and CDR2 is SVGAGI in the germline V gene (reference sequence). The CDR3 loop reads CASSYLSASGGYEQYF. CDR3 bases: TGTGCCAGCAGTTACCTATCGGCTAGCGGGGGCTACGAGCAGTACTTC.

About this clone itself: Distinct nucleotide sequences in the sample also encode this CDR3. The rearrangement joins TRBV7-2 to TRBJ2-4; D is ambiguous. The CDR3 sequence is 11 residues long. Germline V gene data show CDR1 as SGHTA and CDR2 as FQGNSA. Trimming left V 1 base short and J 10 bases short, with 5 bases between. The CDR3 region is CASSLEGIQYF. The CDR3 DNA follows: TGTGCCAGCAGCTTAGAAGGTATTCAGTACTTC.

The chain links TRBV7-6 to TRBJ2-7, with 7 nucleotides matching TRBD1. The V gene's germline CDR1 is SGHVS and CDR2 FNYEAQ. The CDR3 is 15 residues long. Trimming at V came to 5 bases and at J to 0 bases, leaving 7 bases not matched to a gene. Written as DNA, the CDR3 is TGTGCCAGCAGCCCCCCCGGGACAGTCTCCTACGAGCAGTACTTC. Amino acid sequence: CASSPPGTVSYEQYF.

The chain employs TRBV21-1 and TRBJ2-1. TRBV21-1 is a pseudogene segment. The CDR3 has 17 amino acids. CDR3 coding DNA: TGTGCCAGCAGCAAAGAGTCCTCGGGACCGCAGTACAATGAGCAGTTCTTC. Amino acids: CASSKESSGPQYNEQFF.

The V gene is TRBV28, the J gene TRBJ1-6; the match to TRBD1 covers 8 bases. CDR1 is MDHEN and CDR2 is SYDVKM in the germline V gene. CDR3 length equals 15 residues. V shed 11 bases and J 5 bases; nucleotides not matched to a gene: 11. The CDR3 DNA reads as TGTGCCGTAACAGGGGGAGTAAAAAATAATTCACCCCTCCACTTT. It specifies CAVTGGVKNNSPLHF.

The J gene is TRBJ2-1, the V gene TRBV19; 7 bases are a match to TRBD1. V shed 1 base and J 0 bases; nucleotides not matched to a gene: 24. Germline V lookup: CDR1 LNHDA, CDR2 SQIVND (reference sequence). The CDR3 has 23 residues. The CDR3 sequence is CASSIVDGQDTARSERSYNEQFF. The CDR3 region has the DNA TGTGCCAGTAGTATAGTGGACGGACAGGACACTGCCCGGTCCGAACGCTCCTACAATGAGCAGTTCTTC.

This clone was detected many times. The chain uses TRBV19 and TRBJ2-5; perhaps TRBD1 as D (6 bases). CDR1 and CDR2 (germline): LNHDA, SQIVND (reference sequence). Trimming stripped 1 base from V and 5 bases from J, with 14 bases between. This CDR3 has 15 residues. For the CDR3, the DNA is TGTGCCAGTAGTATAGCGCAGGGGTTCGCGGAGACCCAGTACTTC. Encoded protein: CASSIAQGFAETQYF.

This rearrangement joins TRBV21-1 to TRBJ2-7. TRBV21-1 is marked as a pseudogene. This CDR3 comprises 14 residues. CDR3 DNA: TGTGCCAGCAGCAAAGAGGGCTCGAACTACGAGCAGTACTTC. This translates into CASSKEGSNYEQYF.

V is TRBV3-1 (or the pseudogene TRBV3-2) and J is TRBJ2-7; D possibly corresponds to TRBD1 (5 bases). Trimming cost V 5 bases and J 3 bases, with 14 bases left between them. The CDR3 totals 14 residues. From germline, CDR1 is LGHDT and CDR2 YNNKEL (reference sequence). As DNA, the CDR3 is TGTGCCAGCAGCGGGCAGGGTAGAGGCTACGAGCAGTACTTC. This sequence encodes CASSGQGRGYEQYF.

The V call is TRBV7-9, the J call TRBJ2-7; 11 bases are a match to TRBD1. This CDR3 is built from 15 residues. V gave up 5 bases and J gave up 4 bases; unmatched junction bases: 7. The germline V gene encodes CDR1 SEHNR and CDR2 FQNEAQ (reference sequence). CDR3 sequence (DNA): TGTGCCAGCAGCACCGGGACAGGGGGTAGGTACGAGCAGTACTTC. This translates into CASSTGTGGRYEQYF.

The rearrangement uses TRBV3-1 (or the pseudogene TRBV3-2) and TRBJ2-1, with D uncertain. From germline, CDR1 is LGHDT and CDR2 YNNKEL (reference sequence). The CDR3 loop spans 13 amino acids. V was shortened by 1 base and J by 4 bases, with 5 bases between the two germline ends. CDR3 coding DNA: TGTGCCAGCAGCCAAGGCAGATACAATGAGCAGTTCTTC. Translated: CASSQGRYNEQFF.

The genes are TRBV19 and TRBJ2-1; 8 bases agree with TRBD2. From germline, CDR1 is LNHDA and CDR2 SQIVND (reference sequence). CDR3 size: 17 residues. J lost 6 bases, V lost 7 bases, and 17 bases had no gene match. CDR3 loop: CASTPGGRRARANEQFF. CDR3 sequence (DNA): TGTGCCAGTACCCCGGGGGGGAGGCGGGCACGGGCCAATGAGCAGTTCTTC.

This clone was recorded a few times. V usage is TRBV20-1 and J usage is TRBJ2-1; D uncertain. The CDR3 sequence is 14 residues long. V lost 3 bases to trimming and J lost 7 bases, with 16 bases between them. CDR1 DFQATT and CDR2 SNEGSKA come from the germline V gene (reference sequence). This CDR3 is CSASYPVGFNEQFF. In nucleotides, the CDR3 is TGCAGTGCTAGTTATCCGGTGGGATTTAATGAGCAGTTCTTC.

The V gene is TRBV5-8, the J gene TRBJ2-3; TRBD2 agrees at 8 bases. The CDR3 is 15 residues long. After removal of 8 bases from V and 0 bases from J, the junction contained 8 bases not matched to a gene. Germline CDR1 reads SGHTS; CDR2 reads YDEGEE. Here the CDR3 DNA reads TGTGCCAGTGGAAGAAGCGGGAGAAGCACAGATACGCAGTATTTT. The encoded protein is CASGRSGRSTDTQYF.

The table lists this clone with a count of one. This sequence joins TRBV10-1 and TRBJ1-3, with a possible D match to TRBD1 (6 bases). This CDR3 has 16 amino acids. The V gene lost 0 bases and the J gene lost 0 bases, with 9 bases spanning the gap. Looked up from germline, CDR1 is WNHNN and CDR2 is SYGVQD (reference sequence). This chain's CDR3 is CASSESGGASGNTIYF. For the CDR3, the DNA is TGCGCCAGCAGTGAGTCGGGGGGCGCCTCTGGAAACACCATATATTTT.

Many counts were recorded for this clone. The chain carries TRBV10-3 and TRBJ1-1; TRBD1 might be the D (5 bases). Germline V CDR1 and CDR2: ENHRY, SYGVKD. This CDR3 comprises 15 residues. V shed 0 bases and J shed 0 bases, with 8 bases lying between them. CDR3 loop: CAISESGTVNTEAFF. The CDR3 nucleotides read TGTGCCATCAGTGAGTCCGGGACCGTGAACACTGAAGCTTTCTTT.

The chain couples TRBV6-5 to TRBJ2-2, with D unresolved. Germline CDR1 MNHEY, CDR2 SVGAGI. Trimming stripped 8 bases from V and 0 bases from J, with 7 bases between. The CDR3 covers 13 residues. CDR3 in amino acids: CASFHSNTGELFF. The CDR3 DNA reads TGTGCCAGCTTTCATTCGAACACCGGGGAGCTGTTTTTT.

The rearrangement uses TRBV7-2 and TRBJ1-6, with 7 bases that match TRBD1. The V segment lost 5 bases and the J segment 4 bases; nucleotides outside the gene matches: 2. Germline lookup yields CDR1 SGHTA and CDR2 FQGNSA. There are 14 residues in the CDR3. The CDR3 region is CASSGDSYNSPLHF. DNA of the CDR3: TGTGCCAGCAGCGGGGACAGTTATAATTCACCCCTCCACTTT.

The V and J genes are TRBV3-1 (or the pseudogene TRBV3-2) and TRBJ1-3; no clear D gene. The CDR3 is 14 residues long. Germline CDR1 reads LGHDT; CDR2 reads YNNKEL (reference sequence). V gave up 4 bases and J gave up 4 bases, with 11 bases separating them. This CDR3 is CASSPPFMGNTIYF. The CDR3 DNA is TGTGCCAGCAGCCCCCCCTTTATGGGAAACACCATATATTTT.

The chain uses TRBV4-3 and TRBJ1-1, with TRBD1 as a possible D gene (6 bases). This CDR3 has 15 residues. V shed 0 bases and J shed 4 bases, with 12 bases lying between them. The V gene's germline CDR1 is LGHNA and CDR2 YSLEER. The CDR3 here is CASSQDRQGSTEAFF. The CDR3 DNA follows: TGCGCCAGCAGCCAAGATCGCCAGGGGTCCACTGAAGCTTTCTTT.

V gene TRBV2 combines with J gene TRBJ2-5; unclear D gene. The V end lost 4 bases, the J end lost 3 bases, and 3 bases lay between the germline ends. The length of the CDR3 is 11 residues. From germline, CDR1 is SNHLY and CDR2 FYNNEI. CDR3 amino acids: CASSVEETQYF. CDR3 DNA: TGTGCCAGCAGTGTTGAAGAGACCCAGTACTTC.